The following is a T cell receptor (beta chain) sequence with its context. Its antigen is currently unknown. A read error may account for a junction end that differs from germline. This specimen comes from a study of cytomegalovirus exposure and HLA in healthy donors. Primers included in the PCR were 60 Vbeta and 13 Jbeta primers. Here immunoSEQ multiplex PCR was the method, and the copy in TCRdb shows in-frame clones only, minus some. The sample lists 150,000 or so clones, about three quarters occurring once. The CDR3 is 12 amino acids. Looked up from germline, CDR1 is SGHDT and CDR2 is YYEEEE. Study-level findings and limits: It was taken for granted in presence/absence analyses that sequencing depth across donors was roughly uniform. The study recorded some 160 TCR beta chains that were cytomegalovirus-associated.

This sequence originates from a man aged 40-49 years in good health and CMV-seropositive. The V call is TRBV5-6, the J call TRBJ2-7, with 7 bases lining up with TRBD1. Sequencing was carried out using PBMCs. The CDR3 nucleotides read TGTGCCAGCAGCTTGGCCAGGGGGAGCCAGTGCTTC. This codes for CASSLARGSQCF.